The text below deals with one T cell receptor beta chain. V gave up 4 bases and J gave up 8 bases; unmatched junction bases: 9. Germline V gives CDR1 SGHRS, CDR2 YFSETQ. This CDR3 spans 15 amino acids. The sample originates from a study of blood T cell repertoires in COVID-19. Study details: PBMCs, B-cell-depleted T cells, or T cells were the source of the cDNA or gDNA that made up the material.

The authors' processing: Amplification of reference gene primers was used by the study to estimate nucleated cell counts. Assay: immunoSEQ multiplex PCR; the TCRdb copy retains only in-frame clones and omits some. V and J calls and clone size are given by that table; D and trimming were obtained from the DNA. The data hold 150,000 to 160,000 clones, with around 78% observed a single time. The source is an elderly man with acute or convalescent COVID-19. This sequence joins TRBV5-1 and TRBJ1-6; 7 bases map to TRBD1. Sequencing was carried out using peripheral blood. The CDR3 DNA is TGCGCCAGCAGCCTGAGGGCAGGGGGTGATTCACCCCTCCACTTT. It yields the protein CASSLRAGGDSPLHF.